This record looks at one T cell receptor (beta chain) sequence and its context. Its antigen target is currently unknown. Base qualities are not at hand, and no much larger clone is one base apart. Receptors were amplified or captured by the immunoSEQ multiplex PCR assay. The authors processed their data as follows. A statistical classification framework was developed to diagnose cytomegalovirus status using the catalog of TCR beta chain sequences. TCRdb obtained this table from immuneACCESS and retained in-frame rearrangements with V and J assigned. These tables miss some clones; where compared with another copy, unresolved V genes account for less than half of the shortfall, and the remainder is unexplained. That table supplies the V and J calls and clone size; D and trimming were determined from the DNA. Present in this sample are 250,000 to 400,000 clones, 88% of which were seen just once. Of the sample, around 0.96% is held by the ten largest clones.

Separate from the approximately 730-subject first cohort, the validation cohort of 95 to 150 subjects was the group to which the donors belonged. This specimen belongs to a study of cytomegalovirus exposure and HLA in healthy donors (dated by TCRdb to about 2017). Some background on the complete study: According to a later analysis, one platform produced both the 120 validation repertoires and the 620 or so repertoires of the first cohort. The aim of the study was to test whether cataloging public T cell receptors could identify signatures of past pathogen exposure. Along with the roughly 700-subject first cohort, a separate validation cohort of 120 different subjects was used. To predict cytomegalovirus infection status, the study brought together high-throughput TCR immunosequencing, statistical association of individual TCRs with disease status, and machine learning.

The research as a whole found: Cytomegalovirus status was reported to be diagnosed by the classifier with high specificity and sensitivity in both the original and validation cohorts. A later analysis found that TCRs clustered in the first cohort also tended to co-occur in the 120 validation repertoires, with 90% to 95% of cluster scores above 0. The authors suggested that the approach could potentially be extended to other disease states and immunological phenotypes. A few of the identified cytomegalovirus-associated TCR beta chains were confirmed in vitro to be specific for cytomegalovirus antigens. The validation cohort had no HLA typing available for a later analysis, so co-occurrence within that cohort was assessed over all 130 or so repertoires. While some public TCRs were present in many individuals, most TCR sequences turned up only very rarely across donors. A total of 150 to 200 TCR beta chains were listed by the study as associated with cytomegalovirus.

Sequences were obtained from PBMCs. The source is a man aged 25 to 45 in good health and CMV-seronegative.

This receptor carries the CDR3 CASSDTRVSYGYTF. The DNA sequence reads TGCGCCAGCAGTGATACGAGAGTTAGCTATGGCTACACCTTC. This sequence uses TRBV10-2 and TRBJ1-2; the D gene remains uncertain. Based on the germline V gene, the CDR1 and CDR2 sequences are WSHSY and SAAADI. Including the terminal cysteine and phenylalanine, the CDR3 comprises 14 residues. The kept DNA is CDR3 alone, 42 bases in frame from the first base. V is reduced by 3 bases and J by 4 bases, leaving a spacing of 12 bases between them.